The 4 T cell receptor beta chains below all came from one sample that was sequenced in a study of CD8+CD57+ T cells in acquired aplastic anemia (dated by TCRdb to the late 2010s). The patients picked for sequencing were ones in whom flow cytometry had shown an expansion of CD8+CD57+ cells. This sample was sequenced with an Illumina HiSeq 2000. Genomic DNA served as template for TCR beta VDJ combination and CDR3 sequence profiling. The public reads were reanalyzed by TCRdb: fastp trimming at Q25, MiXCR alignment, in-frame beta chains only. Each record represents a unique CDR3 protein, reported with the most common genes and DNA among its rows. A total of around 150,000 distinct CDR3 sequences appear in this sample, less than 60% of them only once. The biggest ten clones account for approximately 3% of the sample. The sample taken for sequencing was sorted CD4+, CD8+, or CD8+CD57+ T cells (not recorded which) from PBMCs. These TCRs come from a human donor with aplastic anemia.

This sequence joins TRBV2 and TRBJ2-7; the match to TRBD2 covers 12 bases. The CDR3 covers 13 residues. After removal of 4 bases from V and 9 bases from J, the junction contained 4 bases not matched to a gene. Germline-derived CDR1 and CDR2 are SNHLY and FYNNEI. As DNA, the CDR3 is TGTGCCAGCAGTGGGGGACTAGCGGGCGGGCAGTACTTC. Translating gives CASSGGLAGGQYF. The whole variable domain, remainder taken from reference TRBV2 and TRBJ2-7, is EPEVTQTPSHQVTQMGQEVILRCVPISNHLYFYWYRQILGQKVEFLVSFYNNEISEKSEIFDDQFSVERPDGSNFTLKIRSTKLEDSAMYFCASSGGLAGGQYFGPGTRLTVT.

This clonotype was counted ten times or more. This chain connects TRBV2 to TRBJ1-2; D unclear. The germline V and J ends were trimmed by 11 bases and 8 bases, with 15 bases remaining between them. Germline V gene lookup returns CDR1 SNHLY and CDR2 FYNNEI. The CDR3 runs to 11 residues. DNA of the CDR3: TGTGCCCTCGGAACGGGCTTCGGCTACACCTTC. Translating it yields CALGTGFGYTF.

The V call is TRBV24-1, the J call TRBJ1-2, with 9 bases matching TRBD1. Germline assignment: CDR1 KGHDR and CDR2 SFDVKD. The J segment lost 8 bases and the V segment lost 1 base, leaving 7 bases of the junction unmatched. CDR3 length: 15 residues. CDR3 sequence (DNA): TGTGCCACCAGTGATTTCCCGGGACAGGGCCGCGGCTACACCTTC. This gives the protein CATSDFPGQGRGYTF.

The J gene is TRBJ2-7, the V gene TRBV10-3; 9 bases are shared with TRBD2. The CDR3 totals 15 residues. V lost 2 bases and J lost 4; bases outside the gene matches: 6. Germline V gene lookup returns CDR1 ENHRY and CDR2 SYGVKD. The CDR3 loop reads CAISEGLAGNYEQYF. CDR3 bases: TGTGCCATCAGTGAGGGCCTAGCGGGGAATTACGAGCAGTACTTC.